These 27 T cell receptor beta chains were sequenced from one sample in a study of cytomegalovirus exposure and HLA in healthy donors. The table came from immunoSEQ multiplex PCR; TCRdb's copy has only in-frame clones and leaves some out. The table shows about 150,000 clones, with 91% occurring only once. The sequenced material came from PBMCs. Source of these receptors: a man younger than 35 in good health and CMV-seronegative.

On this clone itself: Here the CDR3 omits its conserved ending phenylalanine or tryptophan, so a read error is the likely source. The limits of the CDR3 on the DNA are not certain, so only TCRdb's listed CDR3 is given. This chain links TRBV2 with TRBJ1-4; TRBD1, the D gene given by the table, was not confirmed from the DNA. The CDR3 comprises 12 residues, both ends counted. The germline V gene has CDR1 SNHLY and CDR2 FYNNEI. The CDR3 spells CASAGADRGGGI.

The chain couples TRBV13 to TRBJ2-1; 14 nucleotides agree with TRBD2. This CDR3 spans 18 amino acids. V lost 5 bases to trimming and J lost 3 bases; unmatched junction nucleotides: 9. CDR1 PRHDT and CDR2 FYEKMQ come from the germline V gene (reference sequence). The CDR3 reads CASSQGTSGRGLYNEQFF. As DNA, the CDR3 is TGTGCCAGCAGCCAGGGGACTAGCGGGAGAGGACTCTACAATGAGCAGTTCTTC.

The chain joins TRBV6-1 to TRBJ2-4; 7 nucleotides align to TRBD2. The germline V gene has CDR1 MNHNS and CDR2 SASEGT. J was trimmed by 4 bases and V by 6 bases; bases with no gene match: 3. The CDR3 covers 13 residues. The CDR3, as DNA: TGTGCCAGCAGCTTAGCGGGTAAAAACATTCAGTACTTC. Protein: CASSLAGKNIQYF.

This chain links TRBV25-1 with TRBJ1-6, with a possible D match to TRBD1 (5 bases). This CDR3 contains 15 residues. Germline loops: CDR1 MGHDK, CDR2 SYGVNS. V was trimmed by 3 bases and J by 9 bases, leaving 15 bases between them. CDR3 loop: CASSDVQGRGSPLHF. CDR3 in DNA: TGTGCCAGCAGTGACGTTCAAGGGAGGGGTTCACCCCTCCACTTT.

This chain connects TRBV4-1 to TRBJ2-5, with D possibly being TRBD1 (6 bases). V was trimmed by 0 bases and J by 0 bases, leaving 11 bases between them. Germline V gene lookup returns CDR1 MGHRA and CDR2 YSYEKL. This CDR3 region has 16 residues. The chain's CDR3 is CASSQDLGDNQETQYF. DNA for the CDR3: TGCGCCAGCAGCCAAGATTTAGGGGACAACCAAGAGACCCAGTACTTC.

This chain connects TRBV10-3 to TRBJ1-1; 7 nucleotides align to TRBD1. Trimming took 7 bases from V and 2 from J; bases not matched to a gene: 7. This CDR3 comprises 14 residues. The germline V gene encodes CDR1 ENHRY and CDR2 SYGVKD. CDR3 loop: CAINDQGENTEAFF. DNA of the CDR3: TGTGCCATCAATGATCAGGGGGAAAACACTGAAGCTTTCTTT.

This sequence joins TRBV6-5 and TRBJ2-3, with 7 positions matching TRBD1. The V gene end was trimmed by 5 bases and the J gene end by 3 bases; junction bases not matched to a gene: 5. Per the germline V gene, CDR1 is MNHEY and CDR2 is SVGAGI. The CDR3 consists of 14 residues. Here the CDR3 DNA reads TGTGCCAGCAGTGCGACAGGGTGGACAGATACGCAGTATTTT. This encodes CASSATGWTDTQYF.

This chain connects TRBV11-2 to TRBJ1-2, with D possibly matching TRBD1 (5 bases). CDR1 and CDR2 (germline): SGHAT, FQNNGV. This CDR3 is 15 amino acids long. V gave up 5 bases and J gave up 6 bases, with 19 bases separating them. The chain's CDR3 is CASSAGQGSWDGYTF. CDR3 bases: TGTGCCAGCAGCGCCGGCCAGGGCTCGTGGGATGGCTACACCTTC.

This rearrangement joins TRBV25-1 to TRBJ2-5; D is ambiguous. The germline CDR1 and CDR2 sequences are MGHDK and SYGVNS. This CDR3 comprises 14 residues. V was clipped by 1 base and J by 0 bases, with 6 bases between them. CDR3 protein: CASSESVNQETQYF. The CDR3 DNA reads TGTGCCAGCAGTGAATCGGTGAACCAAGAGACCCAGTACTTC.

This clone was seen more than once but under ten times. The sample carries other DNA sequences with the same CDR3. The chain combines TRBV6-5 with TRBJ1-5; D may be TRBD1 (6 bases). Trimming cost V 0 bases and J 2 bases, with 8 bases left between them. This CDR3 has 15 amino acids. The germline CDR1 and CDR2 sequences are MNHEY and SVGAGI. Here the CDR3 reads CASSYSSGGNQPQHF. As DNA, the CDR3 is TGTGCCAGCAGTTACTCATCAGGGGGCAATCAGCCCCAGCATTTT.

In nucleotides, the CDR3 is TGTGCCAGCAGTTACCGGTCCAGGGGATACGAGCAGTACTTC. It encodes CASSYRSRGYEQYF. The J gene is TRBJ2-7, the V gene TRBV6-5; a possible D gene is TRBD1 (6 bases). Germline V gene sequence: CDR1 MNHEY, CDR2 SVGAGI. This CDR3 is 14 amino acids long. V lost 2 bases and J 4 bases, leaving 12 bases between the germline ends.

This clone was seen once. This rearrangement joins TRBV27 to TRBJ1-5; TRBD1 might be the D (5 bases). Germline CDR1 and CDR2: MNHEY and SMNVEV (reference sequence). The CDR3 totals 16 residues. The V gene lost 6 bases and the J gene lost 4 bases, with 19 bases spanning the gap. Here the CDR3 reads CASRQGLGLPNQPQHF. For the CDR3, the DNA is TGTGCCAGCAGGCAGGGACTTGGTTTACCTAATCAGCCCCAGCATTTT.

The genes are TRBV27 and TRBJ2-5; 9 bases agree with TRBD1. The ends lost 2 bases at V and 2 bases at J; junction bases unmatched: 3. Germline V lookup: CDR1 MNHEY, CDR2 SMNVEV (reference sequence). The CDR3 consists of 15 residues. The CDR3 is CASSLGTGTQETQYF. CDR3 nucleotide sequence: TGTGCCAGCAGTTTAGGGACAGGGACACAAGAGACCCAGTACTTC.

V usage is TRBV4-3 and J usage is TRBJ2-2; 12 bases match TRBD2. The CDR3 totals 18 residues. Germline CDR1 LGHNA, CDR2 YSLEER. Germline trimming cut 3 bases from V and 1 base from J; bases unmatched to any gene: 6. CDR3 sequence: CASSHLPGLAGNTGELFF. The CDR3, as DNA: TGCGCCAGCAGCCATCTCCCGGGACTAGCGGGGAACACCGGGGAGCTGTTTTTT.

This chain joins TRBV9 and TRBJ1-3; no firm D call. Trimming cost V 0 bases and J 0 bases, with 7 bases left between them. Germline-derived CDR1 and CDR2 are SGDLS and YYNGEE. There are 15 residues in the CDR3. CDR3 nucleotides: TGTGCCAGCAGCGTAGACTTGATCTCTGGAAACACCATATATTTT. Amino acids: CASSVDLISGNTIYF.

CDR3 nucleotide sequence: TGTGCCAGCAGCGAGGACTCCGCTGTGGACGTC. Its translation is CASSEDSAVDV. The chain combines TRBV7-9 with TRBJ2-7; a weak D match, TRBD2 (5 bases). The CDR3 consists of 11 residues. CDR1 SEHNR and CDR2 FQNEAQ come from the germline V gene (reference sequence).

The chain combines TRBV19 with TRBJ2-7; a weak D match, TRBD1 (5 bases). The CDR3 covers 14 residues. Germline V gene sequence: CDR1 LNHDA, CDR2 SQIVND (reference sequence). Trimming shortened V by 11 bases and J by 0 bases, and 17 bases separated the two germline ends. The CDR3 is CAGPRTTPSYEQYV. The DNA for the CDR3 is TGTGCCGGGCCCCGGACAACTCCCTCCTACGAGCAGTACGTC.

This clone has just one count. The chain employs TRBV29-1 and TRBJ1-2, with D perhaps TRBD1 (6 bases). Germline V gene lookup returns CDR1 SQVTM and CDR2 ANQGSEA. The CDR3 totals 12 residues. The ends were cut back, 6 bases at V and 3 bases at J, with 11 bases in the middle. The CDR3 loop is CSVYRVDYGYTF. CDR3 in DNA: TGCAGCGTCTACAGGGTGGACTATGGCTACACCTTC. Drawing the rest from reference TRBV29-1 and TRBJ1-2, the complete variable domain is SAVISQKPSRDICQRGTSLTIQCQVDSQVTMMFWYRQQPGQSLTLIATANQGSEATYESGFVIDKFPISRPNLTFSTLTVSNMSPEDSSIYLCSVYRVDYGYTFGSGTRLTVV.

The chain couples TRBV7-2 to TRBJ2-2; perhaps TRBD2 as D (6 bases). The CDR3 length is 15 residues. The germline V gene has CDR1 SGHTA and CDR2 FQGNSA. Trimming removed 2 bases from V and 6 bases from J, with 13 bases in between. This CDR3 reads CASSLSGVVAGELFF. CDR3 sequence (DNA): TGTGCCAGCAGCTTATCGGGAGTGGTCGCCGGGGAGCTGTTTTTT.

This clone came up once. The same CDR3 is also encoded by other DNA sequences in this sample. CDR3 DNA sequence: TGTGCCAGCAGCGTAGGGGCTAGCGGAAACACCATATATTTT. This gives the protein CASSVGASGNTIYF. The chain uses TRBV9 and TRBJ1-3, with D unresolved. Trimming shortened V by 0 bases and J by 4 bases, and 8 bases separated the two germline ends. CDR1 and CDR2 from the germline V gene are SGDLS and YYNGEE. This CDR3 is 14 amino acids long.

The genes are TRBV28 and TRBJ1-4; weak D call: TRBD1 (5 bases). This CDR3 comprises 13 residues. Between the trimmed V and J ends, which lost 4 bases and 8 bases, there was a span of 11 bases. The germline gives CDR1 MDHEN, CDR2 SYDVKM. CDR3 sequence: CASSSRVMEKLFF. As DNA, the CDR3 is TGTGCCAGCAGTTCCAGGGTAATGGAAAAACTGTTTTTT.

The CDR3, as DNA: TGTGCCAGCAGTCTCCGGACAGGGGGTGCGAAAGATACGCAGTATTTT. It codes for CASSLRTGGAKDTQYF. This chain connects TRBV27 to TRBJ2-3, with 10 bases identical to TRBD1. Germline-derived CDR1 and CDR2 are MNHEY and SMNVEV (reference sequence). J was trimmed by 5 bases and V by 5 bases; bases with no gene match: 10. This CDR3 has 16 amino acids.

V is TRBV5-4 and J is TRBJ2-7, with 7 bases matching TRBD1. With V trimmed by 5 bases and J by 4 bases, 9 bases remained unmatched. The CDR3 is 14 residues long. From germline, CDR1 is SGHNT and CDR2 YYREEE (reference sequence). CDR3 DNA: TGTGCCAGCAGTCTCGACAGGGTGAGATACGAGCAGTACTTC. Translated, it gives CASSLDRVRYEQYF.

The chain has TRBV4-3 and TRBJ1-5; no firm D call. The V and J ends lost 0 bases and 0 bases respectively, with 9 bases between them. Germline CDR1 LGHNA, CDR2 YSLEER. The CDR3 covers 16 residues. For the CDR3, the DNA is TGCGCCAGCAGCCAAGAACTAGGGTATAGCAATCAGCCCCAGCATTTT. Protein sequence: CASSQELGYSNQPQHF.

The table lists this clone with a count of one. J is TRBJ1-1 and V is TRBV7-9; the D is unclear. CDR3 size: 13 residues. V shed 10 bases and J shed 1 base, with 13 bases lying between them. In germline, CDR1 is SEHNR, CDR2 FQNEAQ (reference sequence). The CDR3 loop reads CATRTSANTEAFF. The CDR3 DNA sequence: TGTGCCACCCGGACTTCGGCGAACACTGAAGCTTTCTTT.

V usage is TRBV18 and J usage is TRBJ2-4; 7 bases line up with TRBD2. Germline V lookup: CDR1 KGHSH, CDR2 LQKENI. V lost 0 bases to trimming and J lost 3 bases; unmatched junction nucleotides: 8. CDR3 length equals 17 residues. CDR3 sequence reads: CASSPPRAGPDKNIQYF. Written as DNA, the CDR3 is TGTGCCAGCTCACCACCCCGAGCGGGGCCGGACAAAAACATTCAGTACTTC.

The V gene is TRBV6-5, the J gene TRBJ2-7, with 7 bases fitting TRBD2. CDR1 and CDR2 (germline): MNHEY, SVGAGI. The CDR3 has 15 residues. With V trimmed by 2 bases and J by 3 bases, 7 bases remained unmatched. The CDR3 loop reads CASSYAPSGDYEQYF. The CDR3, as DNA: TGTGCCAGCAGTTACGCTCCTAGCGGAGACTACGAGCAGTACTTC.